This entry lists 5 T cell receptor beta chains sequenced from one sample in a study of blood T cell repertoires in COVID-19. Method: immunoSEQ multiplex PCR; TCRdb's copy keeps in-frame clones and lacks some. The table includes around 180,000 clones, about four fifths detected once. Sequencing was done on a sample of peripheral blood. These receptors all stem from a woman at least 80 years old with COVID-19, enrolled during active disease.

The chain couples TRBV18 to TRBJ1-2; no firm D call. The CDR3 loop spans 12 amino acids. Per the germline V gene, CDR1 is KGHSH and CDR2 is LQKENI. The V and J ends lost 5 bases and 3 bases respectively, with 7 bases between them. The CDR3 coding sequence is TGTGCCAGCTCAGCGGGAGACTATGGCTACACCTTC. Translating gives CASSAGDYGYTF.

Written as DNA, the CDR3 is TGTGCCAGCAGTTACGGCAGGGGGCATGGAAAACTGTTTTTT. Encoded protein: CASSYGRGHGKLFF. This chain connects TRBV6-5 to TRBJ1-4, with 8 positions matching TRBD1. V lost 2 bases to trimming and J lost 10 bases; unmatched junction nucleotides: 6. CDR1 and CDR2 from the germline V gene are MNHEY and SVGAGI. The CDR3 has 14 residues.

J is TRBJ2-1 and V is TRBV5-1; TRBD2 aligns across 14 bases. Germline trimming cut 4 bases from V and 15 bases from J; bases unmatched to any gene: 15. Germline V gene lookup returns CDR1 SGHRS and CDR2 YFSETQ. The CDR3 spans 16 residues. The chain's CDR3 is CASSPGTSGRVSPRFF. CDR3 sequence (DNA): TGCGCCAGCAGCCCGGGGACTAGCGGGAGAGTCAGTCCCCGGTTCTTC.

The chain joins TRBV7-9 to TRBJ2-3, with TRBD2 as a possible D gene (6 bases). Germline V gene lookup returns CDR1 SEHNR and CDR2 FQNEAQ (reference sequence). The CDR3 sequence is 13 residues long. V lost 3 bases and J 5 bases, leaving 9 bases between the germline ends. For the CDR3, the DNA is TGTGCCAGCAGCTTGGGGACTTTAGATACGCAGTATTTT. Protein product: CASSLGTLDTQYF.

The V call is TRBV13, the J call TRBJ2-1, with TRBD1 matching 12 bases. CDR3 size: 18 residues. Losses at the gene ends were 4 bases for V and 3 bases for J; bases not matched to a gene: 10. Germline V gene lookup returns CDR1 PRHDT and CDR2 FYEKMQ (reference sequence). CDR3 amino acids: CASSSGDRGRENYNEQFF. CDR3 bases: TGTGCCAGCAGCTCTGGGGACAGGGGGCGAGAAAACTACAATGAGCAGTTCTTC.